The 24 T cell receptor beta chains below were found in one sample sequenced in a study of cytomegalovirus exposure and HLA in healthy donors. Amplification used 60 Vbeta primers and 13 Jbeta primers. Libraries were prepared by immunoSEQ multiplex PCR; TCRdb keeps only in-frame clonotypes and omits some of them. In the table there are fewer than 200,000 clones, about two thirds of which are singletons. The sample consisted of PBMCs. The receptors here all came from a woman in her thirties in good health and CMV-seronegative.

The chain has TRBV9 and TRBJ2-7; 7 nucleotides agree with TRBD2. V shed 4 bases, J shed 7 bases, and the junction held 2 bases outside the gene matches. CDR1 and CDR2 from the germline V gene are SGDLS and YYNGEE. CDR3 length equals 11 residues. DNA for the CDR3: TGTGCCAGCAGCCAGGGAGGGGAGCAGTACTTC. This sequence encodes CASSQGGEQYF. The full variable domain, completed using reference TRBV9 and TRBJ2-7, is DSGVTQTPKHLITATGQRVTLRCSPRSGDLSVYWYQQSLDQGLQFLIQYYNGEERAKGNILERFSAQQFPDLHSELNLSSLELGDSALYFCASSQGGEQYFGPGTRLTVT.

The V and J genes are TRBV6-5 and TRBJ2-6; D perhaps matches TRBD1 (5 bases). The germline V gene encodes CDR1 MNHEY and CDR2 SVGAGI. Trimming left V 6 bases short and J 4 bases short, with 13 bases between. This CDR3 comprises 15 residues. CDR3 nucleotides: TGTGCCAGCAGAGTACAGGCCCAGGGGGCCAACGTCCTGACTTTC. This sequence encodes CASRVQAQGANVLTF.

This sequence joins TRBV29-1 and TRBJ2-1; 8 bases align to TRBD1. This CDR3 has 13 residues. After removal of 5 bases from V and 6 bases from J, the junction contained 6 bases not matched to a gene. Germline CDR1 is SQVTM and CDR2 is ANQGSEA. For the CDR3, the DNA is TGCAGCGTTCTGGACAGGGTTGGCAATGAGCAGTTCTTC. Amino acids: CSVLDRVGNEQFF.

The DNA for the CDR3 is TGTGCCAGCAGCTTAGTAGAGGTCTCCTACGAGCAGTACTTC. This codes for CASSLVEVSYEQYF. The chain uses TRBV13 and TRBJ2-7; D unclear. V was cut by 1 base and J by 0 bases, with 7 bases left in between. This CDR3 is 14 amino acids long. The V gene's germline CDR1 is PRHDT and CDR2 FYEKMQ (reference sequence).

This clone was seen once. The CDR3 here is CASSLTSGRAGGELFF. The CDR3 DNA reads as TGTGCCAGCAGCTTGACTAGCGGGAGGGCCGGTGGGGAGCTGTTTTTT. The chain carries TRBV7-2 and TRBJ2-2; 14 nucleotides line up with TRBD2. This CDR3 has 16 residues. Trimming at V came to 3 bases and at J to 8 bases, leaving 5 bases not matched to a gene. CDR1 is SGHTA and CDR2 is FQGNSA in the germline V gene.

This rearrangement joins TRBV4-1 to TRBJ1-2, with 8 bases lining up with TRBD1. Trimming took 2 bases from V and 7 from J; bases not matched to a gene: 6. The CDR3 covers 14 residues. CDR1 is MGHRA, CDR2 YSYEKL, per germline. In DNA form, the CDR3 reads TGCGCCAGCAGCCAACAACAGGGGGAGGGTGGCTACACCTTC. Translation gives CASSQQQGEGGYTF.

With respect to this clone: A junction end diverges from the germline sequence, so it may reflect a read error. The genes are TRBV10-2 and TRBJ1-1; D may be TRBD1 (6 bases). CDR1 and CDR2 (germline): WSHSY, SAAADI. The CDR3 contains 13 residues. The CDR3 coding sequence is TGCGCCAGCAGCCTGAATTGGGACACTGAGGCTTTCTTT. Amino acids: CASSLNWDTEAFF.

The V call is TRBV7-8, the J call TRBJ1-5; the D is unclear. Per germline, CDR1 SGHVS and CDR2 FQNEAQ. The CDR3 is 13 amino acids. V shed 1 base and J shed 4 bases, with 5 bases lying between them. The CDR3 DNA sequence: TGTGCCAGCAGCTTAGAACGGAATCAGCCCCAGCATTTT. Its translation: CASSLERNQPQHF.

This chain uses TRBV27 with TRBJ2-5; D unclear. Trimming took off 5 bases at V and 9 bases at J, with 13 bases between the two ends. The germline V gene has CDR1 MNHEY and CDR2 SMNVEV (reference sequence). The CDR3 contains 12 residues. The CDR3 bases are TGTGCCAGCAGTACGCGAGGCCATTCCCAGTACTTC. Translation: CASSTRGHSQYF.

The chain recombines TRBV9 with TRBJ1-3; 7 bases fit TRBD1. After removal of 0 bases from V and 5 bases from J, the junction contained 2 bases not matched to a gene. CDR3 length: 14 amino acids. CDR1 and CDR2 from the germline V gene are SGDLS and YYNGEE. In nucleotides, the CDR3 is TGTGCCAGCAGCGTAGAACAGGGGAGAAACACCATATATTTT. It yields the protein CASSVEQGRNTIYF.

A few counts support this clone. The gene calls are TRBV28 and TRBJ2-3; possibly TRBD2 for D (6 bases). Trimming took off 8 bases at V and 2 bases at J, with 11 bases between the two ends. Germline V lookup: CDR1 MDHEN, CDR2 SYDVKM. The CDR3 totals 13 residues. The CDR3 loop is CASRELPTDTQYF. For the CDR3, the DNA is TGTGCCAGCCGGGAGCTTCCCACAGATACGCAGTATTTT.

This clone was counted a single time. The chain has TRBV28 and TRBJ1-6; 8 positions agree with TRBD1. Germline-derived CDR1 and CDR2 are MDHEN and SYDVKM. V lost 4 bases, J lost 10 bases, and 9 bases stayed unmatched. The CDR3 spans 15 residues. The CDR3 DNA follows: TGTGCCAGCAGTTACGGACAGGGAAGGGAATCACCCCTCCACTTT. Its translation: CASSYGQGRESPLHF.

The chain has TRBV4-3 and TRBJ2-2; D unresolved. From germline, CDR1 is LGHNA and CDR2 YSLEER. Trimming left V 1 base short and J 6 bases short, with 9 bases between. The CDR3 runs to 14 residues. In DNA form, the CDR3 reads TGCGCCAGCAGCCAAGGACTGCGGTCCGGGGAGCTGTTTTTT. It specifies CASSQGLRSGELFF.

The V call is TRBV6-1, the J call TRBJ2-5; TRBD2 matches 13 bases. There are 14 residues in the CDR3. V gave up 8 bases and J gave up 5 bases; unmatched junction bases: 5. Looked up from germline, CDR1 is MNHNS and CDR2 is SASEGT. The CDR3 region is CASLTSGGWETQYF. CDR3 bases: TGTGCCAGCCTGACTAGCGGGGGGTGGGAGACCCAGTACTTC.

The chain uses TRBV28 and TRBJ2-5, with a tentative D call TRBD2 (5 bases). The V end was cut by 8 bases, the J end by 4 bases, with 14 bases between. The CDR3 totals 13 residues. Germline CDR1 reads MDHEN; CDR2 reads SYDVKM. In DNA, the CDR3 is TGTGCCAGCTTCGGACTGCCCCTAGAGACCCAGTACTTC. It translates to CASFGLPLETQYF.

V is TRBV19 and J is TRBJ1-5; D not resolved. Germline V gene sequence: CDR1 LNHDA, CDR2 SQIVND (reference sequence). The CDR3 is 12 residues long. V lost 2 bases to trimming and J lost 4 bases, with 3 bases between them. CDR3 amino acids: CASSITNQPQHF. CDR3 coding DNA: TGTGCCAGTAGTATAACTAATCAGCCCCAGCATTTT.

This chain joins TRBV5-1 and TRBJ2-3, with 13 bases lining up with TRBD2. The CDR3 contains 17 residues. V shed 3 bases, J shed 2 bases, and the junction held 6 bases outside the gene matches. Germline CDR1 reads SGHRS; CDR2 reads YFSETQ. The chain's CDR3 is CASSSGTSGAHTDTQYF. In nucleotides, the CDR3 is TGCGCCAGCAGCTCTGGGACTAGCGGGGCCCACACAGATACGCAGTATTTT. Together with reference TRBV5-1 and TRBJ2-3, the CDR3 gives the full variable domain: KAGVTQTPRYLIKTRGQQVTLSCSPISGHRSVSWYQQTPGQGLQFLFEYFSETQRNKGNFPGRFSGRQFSNSRSEMNVSTLELGDSALYLCASSSGTSGAHTDTQYFGPGTRLTVL.

V usage is TRBV28 and J usage is TRBJ2-4; TRBD2 aligns across 11 bases. The CDR3 is 16 amino acids. CDR1 is MDHEN and CDR2 is SYDVKM in the germline V gene. Germline trimming cut 2 bases from V and 6 bases from J; bases unmatched to any gene: 6. The CDR3 sequence is CASSLRLAGSLNIQYF. The DNA of the CDR3 is TGTGCCAGCAGTTTAAGACTAGCGGGATCCTTAAACATTCAGTACTTC.

The rearrangement uses TRBV11-2 and TRBJ1-2; D uncertain. This CDR3 is 15 amino acids long. Germline V lookup: CDR1 SGHAT, CDR2 FQNNGV. V was cut by 7 bases and J by 1 base, with 16 bases left in between. This CDR3 reads CASKDFPLNNYGYTF. CDR3 sequence (DNA): TGTGCCAGCAAGGACTTCCCTCTAAATAACTATGGCTACACCTTC.

The chain joins TRBV6-5 to TRBJ1-1; D call uncertain. CDR1 MNHEY and CDR2 SVGAGI come from the germline V gene. This CDR3 has 15 residues. With 5 bases removed from V and 1 base from J, the gap between germline ends came to 14 bases. This chain's CDR3 is CASSPRDFGNTEAFF. For the CDR3, the DNA is TGTGCCAGCAGTCCCCGGGATTTTGGGAACACTGAAGCTTTCTTT.

The V gene is TRBV28, the J gene TRBJ1-4; TRBD1 agrees at 7 bases. Trimming at V came to 5 bases and at J to 11 bases, leaving 11 bases not matched to a gene. The CDR3 totals 14 residues. Per the germline V gene, CDR1 is MDHEN and CDR2 is SYDVKM. The CDR3 nucleotides read TGTGCCAGCAGTAGGACAGGCGGAGGGAAGAAACTGTTTTTT. This codes for CASSRTGGGKKLFF. The full variable domain, in which reference TRBV28 and TRBJ1-4 provide the parts outside the CDR3, is DVKVTQSSRYLVKRTGEKVFLECVQDMDHENMFWYRQDPGLGLRLIYFSYDVKMKEKGDIPEGYSVSREKKERFSLILESASTNQTSMYLCASSRTGGGKKLFFGSGTQLSVL.

The gene calls are TRBV20-1 and TRBJ1-1; D is unresolved. V was pared by 3 bases and J by 2 bases, with 4 bases between. The CDR3 extends over 11 amino acids. Germline V lookup: CDR1 DFQATT, CDR2 SNEGSKA (reference sequence). In DNA form, the CDR3 reads TGCAGTGCTAGGAGCAACACTGAAGCTTTCTTT. Protein: CSARSNTEAFF.

This chain connects TRBV7-2 to TRBJ2-5; the D is unclear. The J call could be wrong; TRBJ2-7 is a better fit for the DNA end. From germline, CDR1 is SGHTA and CDR2 FQGNSA. The CDR3 is made up of 13 amino acids. The DNA of the CDR3 is TGTGCCAGCAGCTTAGCGCTTTCCTACGAGCAGTACTTC. This translates into CASSLALSYEQYF.

The J gene is TRBJ1-2, the V gene TRBV19, with TRBD1 matching 7 bases. Germline V gives CDR1 LNHDA, CDR2 SQIVND (reference sequence). The CDR3 contains 14 residues. The V gene end was trimmed by 6 bases and the J gene end by 3 bases; junction bases not matched to a gene: 7. The CDR3 region has the DNA TGTGCCAGTAGGCCCTCACAGGGGCACTATGGCTACACCTTC. The encoded protein is CASRPSQGHYGYTF.